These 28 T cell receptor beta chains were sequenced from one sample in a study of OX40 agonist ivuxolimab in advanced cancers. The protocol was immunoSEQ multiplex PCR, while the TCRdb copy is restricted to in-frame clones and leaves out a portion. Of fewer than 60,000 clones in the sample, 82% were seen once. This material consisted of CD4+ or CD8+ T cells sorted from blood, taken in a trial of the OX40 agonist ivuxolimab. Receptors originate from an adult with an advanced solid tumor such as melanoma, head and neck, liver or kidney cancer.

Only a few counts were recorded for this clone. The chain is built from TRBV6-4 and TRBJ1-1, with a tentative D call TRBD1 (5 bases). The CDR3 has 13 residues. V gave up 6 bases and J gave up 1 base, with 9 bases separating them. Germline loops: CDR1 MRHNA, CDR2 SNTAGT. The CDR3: CASSAGQNTEAFF. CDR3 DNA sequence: TGTGCCAGCAGCGCCGGACAGAACACTGAAGCTTTCTTT.

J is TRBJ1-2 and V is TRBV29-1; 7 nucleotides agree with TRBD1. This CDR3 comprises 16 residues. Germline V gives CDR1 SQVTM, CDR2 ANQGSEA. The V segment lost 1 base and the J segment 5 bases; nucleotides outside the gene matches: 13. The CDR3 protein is CSVEGGGGQDPYGYTF. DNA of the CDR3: TGCAGCGTTGAAGGAGGGGGAGGACAGGATCCTTATGGCTACACCTTC.

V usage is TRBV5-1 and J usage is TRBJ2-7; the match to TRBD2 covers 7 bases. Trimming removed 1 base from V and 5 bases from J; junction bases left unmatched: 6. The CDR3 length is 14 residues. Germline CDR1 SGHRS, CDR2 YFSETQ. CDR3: CASSLTGREDEQYF. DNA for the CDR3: TGCGCCAGCAGCTTGACAGGACGGGAGGACGAGCAGTACTTC.

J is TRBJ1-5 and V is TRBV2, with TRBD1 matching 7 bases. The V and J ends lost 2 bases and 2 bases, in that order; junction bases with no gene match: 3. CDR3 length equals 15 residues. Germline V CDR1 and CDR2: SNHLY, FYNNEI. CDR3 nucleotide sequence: TGTGCCAGCAGTGAAAGGGGGCCCGGCAATCAGCCCCAGCATTTT. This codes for CASSERGPGNQPQHF.

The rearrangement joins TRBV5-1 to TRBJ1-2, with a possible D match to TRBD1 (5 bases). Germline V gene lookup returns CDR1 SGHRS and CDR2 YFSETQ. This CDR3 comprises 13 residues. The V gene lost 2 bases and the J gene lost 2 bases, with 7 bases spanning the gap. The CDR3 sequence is CASSLAGNYGYTF. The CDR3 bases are TGCGCCAGCAGCTTAGCAGGGAACTATGGCTACACCTTC.

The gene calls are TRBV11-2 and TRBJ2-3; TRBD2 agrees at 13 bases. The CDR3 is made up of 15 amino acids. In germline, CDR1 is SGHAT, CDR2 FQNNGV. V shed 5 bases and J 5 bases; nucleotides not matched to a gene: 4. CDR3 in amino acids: CASSPLAGGVDTQYF. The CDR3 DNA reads TGTGCCAGCAGCCCACTAGCGGGGGGGGTAGATACGCAGTATTTT.

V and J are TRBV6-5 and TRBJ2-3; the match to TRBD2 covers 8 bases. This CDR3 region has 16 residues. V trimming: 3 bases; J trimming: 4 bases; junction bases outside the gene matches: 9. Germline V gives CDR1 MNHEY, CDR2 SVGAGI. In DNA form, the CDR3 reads TGTGCCAGCAGTTATGCCGGGCGGGGGGCCTCAGATACGCAGTATTTT. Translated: CASSYAGRGASDTQYF.

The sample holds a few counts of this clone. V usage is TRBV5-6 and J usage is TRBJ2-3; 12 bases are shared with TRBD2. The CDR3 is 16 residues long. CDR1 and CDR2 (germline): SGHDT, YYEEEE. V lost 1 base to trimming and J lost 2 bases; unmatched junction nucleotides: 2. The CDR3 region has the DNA TGTGCCAGCAGCTTGAGACTAGCGGGGGCCACAGATACGCAGTATTTT. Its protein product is CASSLRLAGATDTQYF. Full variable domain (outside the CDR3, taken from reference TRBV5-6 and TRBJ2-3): DAGVTQSPTHLIKTRGQQVTLRCSPKSGHDTVSWYQQALGQGPQFIFQYYEEEERQRGNFPDRFSGHQFPNYSSELNVNALLLGDSALYLCASSLRLAGATDTQYFGPGTRLTVL.

The CDR3 DNA reads TGTGCCAGCAGCCCGGGGGCCTATGGCTACACCTTC. This encodes CASSPGAYGYTF. V usage is TRBV4-2 and J usage is TRBJ1-2; possibly TRBD1 for D (6 bases). CDR1 LGHNA and CDR2 YNFKEQ come from the germline V gene. V gave up 4 bases and J gave up 4 bases, with 7 bases separating them. The CDR3 extends over 12 amino acids.

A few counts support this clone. The CDR3 region is CASSIQGNRMADTQYF. The CDR3 DNA follows: TGTGCCAGTAGTATACAGGGGAATAGGATGGCAGATACGCAGTATTTT. The chain recombines TRBV19 with TRBJ2-3; weak D call: TRBD1 (6 bases). Germline V gene sequence: CDR1 LNHDA, CDR2 SQIVND (reference sequence). Trimming took 2 bases from V and 4 from J, leaving 16 bases between them. The CDR3 totals 16 residues.

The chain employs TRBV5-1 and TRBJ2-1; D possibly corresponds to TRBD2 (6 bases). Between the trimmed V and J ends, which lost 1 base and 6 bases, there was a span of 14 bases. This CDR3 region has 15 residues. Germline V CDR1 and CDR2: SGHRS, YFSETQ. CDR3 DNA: TGCGCCAGCAGCTTGTACACTAGCCTTACCAATGAGCAGTTCTTC. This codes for CASSLYTSLTNEQFF.

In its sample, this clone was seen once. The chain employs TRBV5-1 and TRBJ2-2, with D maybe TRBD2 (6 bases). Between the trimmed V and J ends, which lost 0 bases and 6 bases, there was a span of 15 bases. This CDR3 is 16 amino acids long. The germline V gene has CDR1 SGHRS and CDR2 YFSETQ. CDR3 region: CASSLVLGRSAGELFF. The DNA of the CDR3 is TGCGCCAGCAGCTTGGTTTTAGGGAGGAGCGCCGGGGAGCTGTTTTTT.

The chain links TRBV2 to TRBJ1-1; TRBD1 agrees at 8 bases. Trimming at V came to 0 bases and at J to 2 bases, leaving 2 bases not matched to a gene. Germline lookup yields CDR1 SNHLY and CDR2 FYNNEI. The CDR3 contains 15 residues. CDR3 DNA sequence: TGTGCCAGCAGTGAAGCTCAGGGGGCTAACACTGAAGCTTTCTTT. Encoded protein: CASSEAQGANTEAFF.

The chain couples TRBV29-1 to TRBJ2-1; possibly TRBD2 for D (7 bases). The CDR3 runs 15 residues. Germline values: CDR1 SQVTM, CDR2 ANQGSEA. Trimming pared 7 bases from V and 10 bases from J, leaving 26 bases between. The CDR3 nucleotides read TGCAGCGCCCTGAAGGGGGGGAGGGCGTTCGGCGAGCAGTTCTTC. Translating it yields CSALKGGRAFGEQFF.

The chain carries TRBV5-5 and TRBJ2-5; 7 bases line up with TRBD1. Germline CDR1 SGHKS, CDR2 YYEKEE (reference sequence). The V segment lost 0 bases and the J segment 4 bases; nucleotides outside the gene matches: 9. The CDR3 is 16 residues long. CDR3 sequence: CASSLVGRGFTETQYF. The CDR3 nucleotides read TGTGCCAGCAGCTTGGTGGGCAGGGGGTTCACAGAGACCCAGTACTTC.

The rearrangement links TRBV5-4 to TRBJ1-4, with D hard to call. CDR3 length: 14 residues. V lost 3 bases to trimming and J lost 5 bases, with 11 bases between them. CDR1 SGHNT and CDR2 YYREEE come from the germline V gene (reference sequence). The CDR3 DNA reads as TGTGCCAGCAGCTCGGGCCTCCACAATGAAAAACTGTTTTTT. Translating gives CASSSGLHNEKLFF.

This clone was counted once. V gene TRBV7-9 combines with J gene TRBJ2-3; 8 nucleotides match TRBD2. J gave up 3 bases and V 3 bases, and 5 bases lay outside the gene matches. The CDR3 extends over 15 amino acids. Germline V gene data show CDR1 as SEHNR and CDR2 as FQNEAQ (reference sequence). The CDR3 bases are TGTGCCAGCAGCTTCGCGGGAGGAAAAACAGATACGCAGTATTTT. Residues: CASSFAGGKTDTQYF.

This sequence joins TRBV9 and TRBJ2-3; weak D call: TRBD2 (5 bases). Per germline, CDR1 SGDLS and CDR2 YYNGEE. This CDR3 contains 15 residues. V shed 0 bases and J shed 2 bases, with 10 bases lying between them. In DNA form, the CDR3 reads TGTGCCAGCAGCGTAGTCCGGGGAGACACAGATACGCAGTATTTT. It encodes CASSVVRGDTDTQYF.

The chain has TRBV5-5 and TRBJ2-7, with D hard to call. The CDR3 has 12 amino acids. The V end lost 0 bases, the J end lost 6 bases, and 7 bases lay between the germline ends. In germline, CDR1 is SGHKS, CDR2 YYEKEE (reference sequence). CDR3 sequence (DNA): TGTGCCAGCAGCTTGGTAGGGTCCGAGCAGTACTTC. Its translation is CASSLVGSEQYF.

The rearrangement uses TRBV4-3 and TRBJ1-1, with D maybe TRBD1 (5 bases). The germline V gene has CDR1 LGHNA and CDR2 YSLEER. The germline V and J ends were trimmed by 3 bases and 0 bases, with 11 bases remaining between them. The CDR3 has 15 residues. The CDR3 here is CASSHFRGVNTEAFF. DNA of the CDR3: TGCGCCAGCAGCCACTTTCGAGGGGTGAACACTGAAGCTTTCTTT.

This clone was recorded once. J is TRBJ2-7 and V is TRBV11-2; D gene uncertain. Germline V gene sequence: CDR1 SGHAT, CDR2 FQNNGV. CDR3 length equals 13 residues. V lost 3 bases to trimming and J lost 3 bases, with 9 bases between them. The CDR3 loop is CASSLDGFYEQYF. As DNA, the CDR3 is TGTGCCAGCAGCTTGGACGGTTTCTACGAGCAGTACTTC.

DNA for the CDR3: TGCGCCAGCAGCTTGTCGGGGGTATCGAACACCGGGGAGCTGTTTTTT. This translates into CASSLSGVSNTGELFF. The rearrangement joins TRBV5-1 to TRBJ2-2, with a tentative D call TRBD2 (6 bases). This CDR3 is built from 16 residues. V was cut by 1 base and J by 0 bases, with 10 bases left in between. From germline, CDR1 is SGHRS and CDR2 YFSETQ.

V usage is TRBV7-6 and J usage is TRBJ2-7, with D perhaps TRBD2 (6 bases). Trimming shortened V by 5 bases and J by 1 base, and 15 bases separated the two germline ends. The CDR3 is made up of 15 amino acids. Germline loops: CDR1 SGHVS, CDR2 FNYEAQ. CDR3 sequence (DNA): TGTGCCAGCAGCCGCGGGACCGCTAATTCCTACGAGCAGTACTTC. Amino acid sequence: CASSRGTANSYEQYF.

The CDR3 DNA reads TGTGCCAGCAGTTCCGCAGGGATTCGAAACACCATATATTTT. Translation: CASSSAGIRNTIYF. The V call is TRBV6-6, the J call TRBJ1-3; perhaps TRBD1 as D (5 bases). The CDR3 consists of 14 residues. The V gene's germline CDR1 is MNHNY and CDR2 SVGAGI (reference sequence). V dropped 4 bases and J dropped 5 bases, with 12 bases sitting between them.

As DNA, the CDR3 is TGCAGCGTTGAAATGGCTTGGATGGCAGGAGCTTTCTTT. Its protein product is CSVEMAWMAGAFF. The chain is built from TRBV29-1 and TRBJ1-1, with D unresolved. Trimming removed 2 bases at V and 10 bases at J, with 17 bases between. Looked up from germline, CDR1 is SQVTM and CDR2 is ANQGSEA. This CDR3 has 13 residues.

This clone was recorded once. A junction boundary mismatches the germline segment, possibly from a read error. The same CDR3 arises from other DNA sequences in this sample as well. CDR3 sequence: CASSISRGSRRTEAFF. CDR3 DNA: TGTGCCAGTAGTATATCACGAGGGAGCCGGCGGACTGAAGCTTTTTTT. The V and J genes are TRBV19 and TRBJ1-1; D gene uncertain. Germline CDR1 is LNHDA and CDR2 is SQIVND (reference sequence). This CDR3 spans 16 amino acids.

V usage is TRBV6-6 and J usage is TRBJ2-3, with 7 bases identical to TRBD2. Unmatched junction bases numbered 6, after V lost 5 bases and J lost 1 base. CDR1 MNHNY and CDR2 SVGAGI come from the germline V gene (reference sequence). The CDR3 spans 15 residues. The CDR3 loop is CASSLERGRTDTQYF. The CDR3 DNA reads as TGTGCCAGCAGTCTAGAGCGGGGACGCACAGATACGCAGTATTTT.

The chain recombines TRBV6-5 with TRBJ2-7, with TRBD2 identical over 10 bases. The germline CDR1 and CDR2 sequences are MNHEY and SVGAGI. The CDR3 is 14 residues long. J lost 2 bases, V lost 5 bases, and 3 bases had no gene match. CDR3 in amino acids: CASSRTSGAYEQYF. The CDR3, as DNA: TGTGCCAGCAGTCGCACTAGCGGGGCCTACGAGCAGTACTTC.